These 31 T cell receptor beta chains share one sample of origin, sequenced in a study of blood T cell repertoires in COVID-19. Sequencing was performed with immunoSEQ multiplex PCR; in TCRdb, only in-frame clones are kept and a portion is missing. The table lists about 150,000 clones, approximately 80% of them singletons. Material for sequencing was PBMCs or T cells enriched from blood (not recorded which). The receptors stem from a man between 65 and 85 years old who had been exposed to COVID-19.

This clone was observed at least ten times. V is TRBV29-1 and J is TRBJ2-1; D is uncertain. V was trimmed by 7 bases and J by 4 bases, leaving 8 bases between them. Germline CDR1 SQVTM, CDR2 ANQGSEA. The CDR3 has 11 residues. The CDR3 is CSAPEYNEQFF. As DNA, the CDR3 is TGCAGCGCCCCGGAGTACAATGAGCAGTTCTTC.

This clone was recorded once. The CDR3: CASSEGRGLNNEQFF. The DNA for the CDR3 is TGTGCCAGCAGTGAGGGGCGGGGTTTAAACAATGAGCAGTTCTTC. The chain uses TRBV6-1 and TRBJ2-1, with D possibly TRBD2 on 6 matching bases. V was trimmed by 3 bases and J by 5 bases, leaving 14 bases between them. CDR3 length: 15 amino acids. Germline CDR1 reads MNHNS; CDR2 reads SASEGT.

The sample holds a few counts of this clone. The rearrangement uses TRBV19 and TRBJ2-1; D may be TRBD2 (5 bases). This CDR3 comprises 15 residues. Trimming left V 5 bases short and J 4 bases short, with 15 bases between. Germline V gene data show CDR1 as LNHDA and CDR2 as SQIVND (reference sequence). In DNA form, the CDR3 reads TGTGCCAGTAGTCTCCTTAGCGACGGGTACAATGAGCAGTTCTTC. Protein product: CASSLLSDGYNEQFF.

This chain uses TRBV12-3 or TRBV12-4 with TRBJ2-5; D is unresolved. The CDR3 contains 12 residues. Trimming took off 8 bases at V and 5 bases at J, with 12 bases between the two ends. CDR3: CASGSALETQYF. CDR3 in DNA: TGTGCCAGCGGTTCCGCGCTGGAGACCCAGTACTTC.

This clone was seen a few times. The chain has TRBV28 and TRBJ2-7; D is unresolved. The germline V gene has CDR1 MDHEN and CDR2 SYDVKM. The CDR3 covers 14 residues. The V gene lost 5 bases and the J gene lost 2 bases, with 13 bases spanning the gap. The CDR3 loop reads CASSPQYPPYEQYF. The CDR3 coding sequence is TGTGCCAGCAGTCCTCAGTACCCCCCCTACGAGCAGTACTTC.

The sample holds one count of this clone. The genes are TRBV5-6 and TRBJ1-1; 7 bases agree with TRBD1. In germline, CDR1 is SGHDT, CDR2 YYEEEE. The length of the CDR3 is 15 residues. The V segment lost 2 bases and the J segment 3 bases; nucleotides outside the gene matches: 7. The CDR3 loop is CASSFQGDWDTEAFF. The CDR3, as DNA: TGTGCCAGCAGCTTTCAGGGGGATTGGGACACTGAAGCTTTCTTT.

The chain has TRBV3-1 (or the pseudogene TRBV3-2) and TRBJ2-2, with 10 positions matching TRBD2. Germline trimming cut 0 bases from V and 5 bases from J; bases unmatched to any gene: 3. The CDR3 length is 16 residues. Germline CDR1 and CDR2: LGHDT and YNNKEL (reference sequence). The CDR3 DNA is TGTGCCAGCAGCCAAGAAGGTAGCGGGAGGACCGGGGAGCTGTTTTTT. Amino acids: CASSQEGSGRTGELFF.

This chain links TRBV5-4 with TRBJ2-7, with TRBD2 as a possible D gene (5 bases). This CDR3 comprises 12 residues. From germline, CDR1 is SGHNT and CDR2 YYREEE (reference sequence). V was cut by 2 bases and J by 6 bases, with 9 bases left in between. Here the CDR3 reads CASSLSGVEQYF. CDR3 in DNA: TGTGCCAGCAGCTTATCCGGGGTCGAGCAGTACTTC.

The table lists this clone with a few counts. The rearrangement links TRBV18 to TRBJ1-1; tentative D call: TRBD1 (5 bases). This CDR3 region has 15 residues. The germline V and J ends were trimmed by 5 bases and 1 base, with 14 bases remaining between them. Looked up from germline, CDR1 is KGHSH and CDR2 is LQKENI. Here the CDR3 DNA reads TGTGCCAGCTCAAGCACAGGAAACCCGAACACTGAAGCTTTCTTT. This sequence encodes CASSSTGNPNTEAFF.

The CDR3 reads CASTGGTTGELFF. CDR3 bases: TGTGCCAGCACAGGGGGAACCACCGGGGAGCTGTTTTTT. The gene calls are TRBV28 and TRBJ2-2; the match to TRBD1 covers 7 bases. The germline CDR1 and CDR2 sequences are MDHEN and SYDVKM. This CDR3 spans 13 amino acids. V lost 7 bases to trimming and J lost 4 bases; unmatched junction nucleotides: 3.

The chain carries TRBV29-1 and TRBJ2-7; 7 bases map to TRBD1. Germline-derived CDR1 and CDR2 are SQVTM and ANQGSEA. The CDR3 has 12 residues. V lost 4 bases to trimming and J lost 6 bases; unmatched junction nucleotides: 6. The CDR3 loop reads CSVVKGAAEQYF. The CDR3 bases are TGCAGCGTTGTTAAGGGGGCGGCCGAGCAGTACTTC.

CDR3 sequence (DNA): TGTGCCAGCACCGCCCGCGGTAGGAACACTGAAGCTTTCTTT. It yields the protein CASTARGRNTEAFF. The V gene is TRBV6-5, the J gene TRBJ1-1; D unclear. V lost 7 bases to trimming and J lost 1 base, with 13 bases between them. Per germline, CDR1 MNHEY and CDR2 SVGAGI. The CDR3 sequence is 14 residues long.

This clone came up once. The V call is TRBV7-2, the J call TRBJ1-1; possibly TRBD1 for D (5 bases). Trimming left V 4 bases short and J 6 bases short, with 18 bases between. The CDR3 spans 15 residues. The germline gives CDR1 SGHTA, CDR2 FQGNSA. CDR3 coding DNA: TGTGCCAGCAGCTGGGTTGGACGGGGGTCCTCTGAAGCTTTCTTT. Protein: CASSWVGRGSSEAFF.

The chain recombines TRBV4-3 with TRBJ1-1; unclear D gene. Trimming stripped 1 base from V and 7 bases from J, with 13 bases between. This CDR3 spans 14 amino acids. Germline V gene sequence: CDR1 LGHNA, CDR2 YSLEER. For the CDR3, the DNA is TGCGCCAGCAGCCAAGGGCCAGTGGGGAGTGAAGCTTTCTTT. It specifies CASSQGPVGSEAFF.

The chain carries TRBV13 and TRBJ2-5, with a weak D call TRBD1 (6 bases). Deletions cut 0 bases from V and 6 bases from J, with 11 bases between. CDR1 and CDR2 from the germline V gene are PRHDT and FYEKMQ (reference sequence). The CDR3 is 14 amino acids. CDR3 protein: CASSLGGQGKTQYF. Here the CDR3 DNA reads TGTGCCAGCAGCTTAGGCGGGCAGGGGAAGACCCAGTACTTC. The whole variable domain, remainder taken from reference TRBV13 and TRBJ2-5, is AAGVIQSPRHLIKEKRETATLKCYPIPRHDTVYWYQQGPGQDPQFLISFYEKMQSDKGSIPDRFSAQQFSDYHSELNMSSLELGDSALYFCASSLGGQGKTQYFGPGTRLLVL.

The rearrangement uses TRBV4-2 and TRBJ2-6; possibly TRBD1 for D (5 bases). V was trimmed by 0 bases and J by 0 bases, leaving 18 bases between them. The CDR3 covers 20 residues. Germline lookup yields CDR1 LGHNA and CDR2 YNFKEQ. The CDR3 DNA sequence: TGTGCCAGCAGCCAAGATTTGACCAGGGCAGGACGCTCTGGGGCCAACGTCCTGACTTTC. This sequence encodes CASSQDLTRAGRSGANVLTF.

The chain recombines TRBV7-2 with TRBJ2-1; 7 bases agree with TRBD2. V lost 1 base and J lost 4; bases outside the gene matches: 1. The length of the CDR3 is 14 residues. Germline CDR1 reads SGHTA; CDR2 reads FQGNSA. CDR3 DNA sequence: TGTGCCAGCAGCTTAGGACTAGCATACAATGAGCAGTTCTTC. This sequence encodes CASSLGLAYNEQFF.

This rearrangement joins TRBV28 to TRBJ2-7; 8 nucleotides align to TRBD2. The germline CDR1 and CDR2 sequences are MDHEN and SYDVKM. The CDR3 totals 17 residues. V shed 3 bases, J shed 2 bases, and the junction held 12 bases outside the gene matches. The CDR3 is CASSLRLGGRPTYEQYF. For the CDR3, the DNA is TGTGCCAGCAGTTTGCGACTTGGCGGGAGGCCCACCTACGAGCAGTACTTC.

This chain joins TRBV19 and TRBJ1-1; D is unresolved. Germline values: CDR1 LNHDA, CDR2 SQIVND (reference sequence). Trimming stripped 3 bases from V and 4 bases from J, with 15 bases between. The CDR3 has 15 residues. The CDR3 sequence: CASSIAHGVGTEAFF. The DNA for the CDR3 is TGTGCCAGTAGTATTGCACACGGGGTGGGCACTGAAGCTTTCTTT.

The chain employs TRBV11-2 and TRBJ1-1, with D perhaps TRBD1 (5 bases). CDR1 and CDR2 from the germline V gene are SGHAT and FQNNGV. This CDR3 comprises 14 residues. V dropped 2 bases and J dropped 1 base, with 8 bases sitting between them. The CDR3 spells CASSLSGGNTEAFF. The CDR3 nucleotides read TGTGCCAGCAGCTTATCGGGGGGGAACACTGAAGCTTTCTTT.

V usage is TRBV4-1 and J usage is TRBJ1-4; the D is unclear. Germline CDR1 reads MGHRA; CDR2 reads YSYEKL. The CDR3 has 11 residues. V was pared by 1 base and J by 14 bases, with 8 bases between. The CDR3 is CASSQGAGLFF. CDR3 nucleotide sequence: TGCGCCAGCAGCCAAGGGGCAGGCCTGTTTTTT.

This chain joins TRBV30 and TRBJ2-6; a weak D match, TRBD2 (6 bases). The CDR3 is 15 residues long. The V gene's germline CDR1 is GTSNPN and CDR2 SVGIG (reference sequence). V lost 0 bases and J lost 2, with 8 bases in between. The CDR3 nucleotides read TGTGCCTGGAGTGTCACGGGGGCTGGGGCCAACGTCCTGACTTTC. Translated, it gives CAWSVTGAGANVLTF. Combining the CDR3 with reference TRBV30 and TRBJ2-6 gives the whole variable domain SQTIHQWPATLVQPVGSPLSLECTVEGTSNPNLYWYRQAAGRGLQLLFYSVGIGQISSEVPQNLSASRPQDRQFILSSKKLLLSDSGFYLCAWSVTGAGANVLTFGAGSRLTVL.

The V gene is TRBV18, the J gene TRBJ2-7; TRBD2 agrees at 9 bases. This CDR3 has 13 residues. CDR1 is KGHSH and CDR2 is LQKENI in the germline V gene. The V segment lost 3 bases and the J segment 6 bases; nucleotides outside the gene matches: 3. CDR3 amino acids: CASSPGLAAEQYF. In nucleotides, the CDR3 is TGTGCCAGCTCACCGGGACTAGCAGCCGAGCAGTACTTC.

The chain uses TRBV11-2 and TRBJ2-7; the D is unclear. The germline V and J ends were trimmed by 5 bases and 2 bases, with 16 bases remaining between them. The CDR3 totals 15 residues. CDR1 SGHAT and CDR2 FQNNGV come from the germline V gene. CDR3 sequence reads: CASSPGPSAPYEQYF. In nucleotides, the CDR3 is TGTGCCAGCAGCCCCGGCCCAAGCGCGCCCTACGAGCAGTACTTC. Variable domain in full (rest from reference TRBV11-2 and TRBJ2-7): EAGVAQSPRYKIIEKRQSVAFWCNPISGHATLYWYQQILGQGPKLLIQFQNNGVVDDSQLPKDRFSAERLKGVDSTLKIQPAKLEDSAVYLCASSPGPSAPYEQYFGPGTRLTVT.

The chain carries TRBV27 and TRBJ1-6; 11 bases line up with TRBD1. After removal of 4 bases from V and 13 bases from J, the junction contained 3 bases not matched to a gene. The CDR3 length is 13 residues. Germline loops: CDR1 MNHEY, CDR2 SMNVEV (reference sequence). The CDR3 sequence: CASSSGQGAPLHF. CDR3 coding DNA: TGTGCCAGCAGTTCCGGACAGGGGGCCCCCCTCCACTTT.

V is TRBV10-3 and J is TRBJ2-1; D uncertain. There are 15 residues in the CDR3. Trimming left V 0 bases short and J 7 bases short, with 13 bases between. CDR1 and CDR2 from the germline V gene are ENHRY and SYGVKD. The DNA for the CDR3 is TGTGCCATCAGTGAGTCGGGCGTAACGGTGAATGAGCAGTTCTTC. Amino acids: CAISESGVTVNEQFF.

Only one count was recorded for this clone. The rearrangement uses TRBV7-2 and TRBJ2-7, with 7 bases lining up with TRBD1. Germline assignment: CDR1 SGHTA and CDR2 FQGNSA. V shed 4 bases and J 11 bases; nucleotides not matched to a gene: 11. The CDR3 spans 13 residues. CDR3 bases: TGTGCCAGCAGCTCTGACAGGGCCGAAGTGAAGTACTTC. Its translation is CASSSDRAEVKYF.

This chain joins TRBV2 and TRBJ1-2; tentatively, D is TRBD1 (5 bases). The V end lost 5 bases, the J end lost 10 bases, and 14 bases lay between the germline ends. The germline V gene has CDR1 SNHLY and CDR2 FYNNEI. CDR3 length equals 12 residues. CDR3 protein: CASSNRFPLYTF. The CDR3 nucleotides read TGTGCCAGCAGTAACAGGTTTCCCCTCTACACCTTC.

The chain recombines TRBV4-1 with TRBJ2-7, with D possibly being TRBD1 (6 bases). V was trimmed by 4 bases and J by 6 bases, leaving 16 bases between them. Germline loops: CDR1 MGHRA, CDR2 YSYEKL. The CDR3 has 14 amino acids. CDR3 coding DNA: TGCGCCAGCAGCCCCGACCTAACAGGGCTCGAGCAGTACTTC. Amino acid sequence: CASSPDLTGLEQYF.

The chain couples TRBV6-5 to TRBJ1-2; possible D gene TRBD1, 5 bases. This CDR3 is 13 amino acids long. V lost 6 bases to trimming and J lost 7 bases, with 15 bases between them. Germline V gene sequence: CDR1 MNHEY, CDR2 SVGAGI. Written as DNA, the CDR3 is TGTGCCAGCAGGAACGACAGCCCAGGTGGCTACACCTTC. It encodes CASRNDSPGGYTF.

This clone was picked up a small number of times. The chain uses TRBV18 and TRBJ2-7; possibly TRBD1 for D (6 bases). The CDR3 has 15 amino acids. V lost 4 bases, J lost 0 bases, and 13 bases lay in between. Germline V gene sequence: CDR1 KGHSH, CDR2 LQKENI. The CDR3 region has the DNA TGTGCCAGCTCACTATACCGGGACATCTCCTACGAGCAGTACTTC. Amino acids: CASSLYRDISYEQYF. Full variable domain (rest looked up from reference TRBV18 and TRBJ2-7): NAGVMQNPRHLVRRRGQEARLRCSPMKGHSHVYWYRQLPEEGLKFMVYLQKENIIDESGMPKERFSAEFPKEGPSILRIQQVVRGDSAAYFCASSLYRDISYEQYFGPGTRLTVT.